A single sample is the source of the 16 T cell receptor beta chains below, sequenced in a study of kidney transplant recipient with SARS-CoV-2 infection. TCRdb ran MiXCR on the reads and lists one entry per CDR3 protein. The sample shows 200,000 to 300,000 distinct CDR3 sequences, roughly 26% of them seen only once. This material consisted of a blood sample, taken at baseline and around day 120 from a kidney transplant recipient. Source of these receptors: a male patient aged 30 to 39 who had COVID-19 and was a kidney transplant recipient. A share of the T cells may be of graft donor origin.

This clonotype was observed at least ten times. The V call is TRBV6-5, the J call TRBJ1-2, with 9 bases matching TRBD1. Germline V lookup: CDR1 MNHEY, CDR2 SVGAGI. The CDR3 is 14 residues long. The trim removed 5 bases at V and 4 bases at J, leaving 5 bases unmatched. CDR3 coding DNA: TGTGCCAGCAGTAAGACAGGGGGGAGCTATGGCTACACCTTC. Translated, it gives CASSKTGGSYGYTF.

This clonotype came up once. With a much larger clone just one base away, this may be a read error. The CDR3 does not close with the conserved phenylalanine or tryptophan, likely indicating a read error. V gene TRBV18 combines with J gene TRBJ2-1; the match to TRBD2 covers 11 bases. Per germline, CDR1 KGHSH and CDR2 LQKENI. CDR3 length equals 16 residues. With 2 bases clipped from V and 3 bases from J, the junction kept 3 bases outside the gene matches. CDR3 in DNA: TGTGCCAGCTCACCAGGGACTAGCGGAAACTACAATGAGCAGTTCTTA. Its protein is CASSPGTSGNYNEQFL.

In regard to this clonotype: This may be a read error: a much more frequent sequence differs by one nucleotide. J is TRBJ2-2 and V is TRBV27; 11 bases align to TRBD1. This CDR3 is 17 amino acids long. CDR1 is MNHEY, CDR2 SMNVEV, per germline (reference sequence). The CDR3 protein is CASSWGQGGENTRELFF. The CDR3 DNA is TGTGCCAGCAGCTGGGGACAGGGGGGAGAGAACACCAGGGAGCTGTTTTTT.

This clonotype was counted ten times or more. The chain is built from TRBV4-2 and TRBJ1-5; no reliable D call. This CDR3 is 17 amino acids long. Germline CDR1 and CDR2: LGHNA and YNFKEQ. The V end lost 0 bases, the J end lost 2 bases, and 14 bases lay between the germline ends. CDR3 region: CASSQDPAGYRNQPQHF. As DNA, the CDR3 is TGTGCCAGCAGCCAAGATCCTGCGGGGTATCGCAATCAGCCCCAGCATTTT.

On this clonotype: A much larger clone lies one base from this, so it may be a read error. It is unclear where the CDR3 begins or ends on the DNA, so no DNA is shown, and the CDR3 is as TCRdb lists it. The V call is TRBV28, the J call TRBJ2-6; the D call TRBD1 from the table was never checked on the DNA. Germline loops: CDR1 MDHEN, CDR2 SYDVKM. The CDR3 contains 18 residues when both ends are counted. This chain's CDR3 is CASSFPQGFGTGANVLAF.

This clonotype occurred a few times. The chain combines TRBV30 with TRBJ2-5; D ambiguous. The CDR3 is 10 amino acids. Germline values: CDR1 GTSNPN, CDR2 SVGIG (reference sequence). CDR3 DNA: TGTGCTATCTTGGGGGAGACCCAGTACTTC. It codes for CAILGETQYF. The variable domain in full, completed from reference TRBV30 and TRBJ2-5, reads SQTIHQWPATLVQPVGSPLSLECTVEGTSNPNLYWYRQAAGRGLQLLFYSVGIGQISSEVPQNLSASRPQDRQFILSSKKLLLSDSGFYLCAILGETQYFGPGTRLLVL.

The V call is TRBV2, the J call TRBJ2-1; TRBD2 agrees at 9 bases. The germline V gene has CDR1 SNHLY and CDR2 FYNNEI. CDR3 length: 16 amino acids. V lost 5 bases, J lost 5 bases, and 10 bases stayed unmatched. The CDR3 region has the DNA TGTGCCAGCAGTCAATCTAGGCTAGCGGGGAACAATGAGCAGTTCTTC. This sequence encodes CASSQSRLAGNNEQFF.

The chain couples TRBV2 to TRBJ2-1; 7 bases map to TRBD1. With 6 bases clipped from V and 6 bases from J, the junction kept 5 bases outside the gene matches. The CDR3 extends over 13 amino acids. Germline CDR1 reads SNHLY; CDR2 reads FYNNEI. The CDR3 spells CASRGAGGNEQFF. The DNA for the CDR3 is TGTGCCAGCAGGGGGGCAGGGGGCAATGAGCAGTTCTTC.

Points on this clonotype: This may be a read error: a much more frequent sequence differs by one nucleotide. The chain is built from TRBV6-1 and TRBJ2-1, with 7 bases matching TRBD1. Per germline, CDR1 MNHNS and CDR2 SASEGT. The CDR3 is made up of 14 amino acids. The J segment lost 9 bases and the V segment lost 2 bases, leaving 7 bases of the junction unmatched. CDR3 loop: CASSEPQGDGEQFF. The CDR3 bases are TGTGCCAGCAGTGAACCTCAGGGGGATGGTGAGCAGTTCTTC.

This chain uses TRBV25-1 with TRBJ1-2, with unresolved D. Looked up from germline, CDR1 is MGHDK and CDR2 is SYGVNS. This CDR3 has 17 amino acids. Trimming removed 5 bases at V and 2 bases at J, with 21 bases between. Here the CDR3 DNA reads TGTGCCAGCAGTCCACAACAAGAACTGGGAAAGAACTATGGCTACACCTTC. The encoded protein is CASSPQQELGKNYGYTF.

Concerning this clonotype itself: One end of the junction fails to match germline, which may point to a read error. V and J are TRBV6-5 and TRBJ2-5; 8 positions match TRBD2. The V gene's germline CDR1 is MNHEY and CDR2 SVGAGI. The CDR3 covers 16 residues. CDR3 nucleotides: TGTGCCAGCCACCCCCTCGGGGGGGCATTTGAGGTGACCCAGCACTTC. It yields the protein CASHPLGGAFEVTQHF.

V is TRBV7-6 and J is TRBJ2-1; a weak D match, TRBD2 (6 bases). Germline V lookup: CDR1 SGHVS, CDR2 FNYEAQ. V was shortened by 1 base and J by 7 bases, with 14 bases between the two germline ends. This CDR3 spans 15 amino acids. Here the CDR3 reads CASSLVPGVGNEQFF. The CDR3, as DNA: TGTGCCAGCAGCTTAGTTCCGGGAGTCGGGAATGAGCAGTTCTTC.

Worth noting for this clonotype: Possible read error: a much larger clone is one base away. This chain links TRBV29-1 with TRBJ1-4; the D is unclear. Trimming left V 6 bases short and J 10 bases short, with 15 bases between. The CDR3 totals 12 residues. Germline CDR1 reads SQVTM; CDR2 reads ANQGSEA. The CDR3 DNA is TGCAGCGTCTTCGACGGACGGGGAAAACTGTTTTTT. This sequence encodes CSVFDGRGKLFF. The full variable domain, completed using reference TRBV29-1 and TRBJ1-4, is SAVISQKPSRDICQRGTSLTIQCQVDSQVTMMFWYRQQPGQSLTLIATANQGSEATYESGFVIDKFPISRPNLTFSTLTVSNMSPEDSSIYLCSVFDGRGKLFFGSGTQLSVL.

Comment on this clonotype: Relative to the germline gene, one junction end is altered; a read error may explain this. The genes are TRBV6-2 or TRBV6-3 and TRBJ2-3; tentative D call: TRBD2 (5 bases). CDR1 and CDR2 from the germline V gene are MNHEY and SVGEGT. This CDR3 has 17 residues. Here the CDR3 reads CANSYWDGLLVIYTQYF. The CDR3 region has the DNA TGTGCCAACAGTTACTGGGATGGACTGTTAGTAATCTATACGCAGTATTTT.

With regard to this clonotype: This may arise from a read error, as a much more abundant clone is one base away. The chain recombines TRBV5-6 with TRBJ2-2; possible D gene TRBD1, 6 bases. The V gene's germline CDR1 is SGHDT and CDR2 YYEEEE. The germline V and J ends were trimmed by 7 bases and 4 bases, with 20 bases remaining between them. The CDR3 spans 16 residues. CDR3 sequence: CASGSSLSGVTGELFF. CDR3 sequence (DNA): TGTGCCAGCGGCTCTTCCTTATCAGGGGTCACCGGGGAGCTGTTTTTT.

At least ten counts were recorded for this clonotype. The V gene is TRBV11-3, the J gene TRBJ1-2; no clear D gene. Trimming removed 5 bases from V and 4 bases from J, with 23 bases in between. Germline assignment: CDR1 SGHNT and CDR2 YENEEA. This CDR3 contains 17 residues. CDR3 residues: CASSPTYDLGKTYGYTF. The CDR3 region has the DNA TGTGCCAGCAGCCCAACTTACGATCTCGGAAAGACCTATGGCTACACCTTC.